These T cell receptor beta chains were read from a single sample in a study of CD8+CD57+ T cells in acquired aplastic anemia. TCRdb fed the reads into MiXCR, producing one record per CDR3 protein. The table records 400,000 to 450,000 distinct CDR3 sequences, 65% to 80% of them present only once. Sequenced: sorted CD4+, CD8+, or CD8+CD57+ T cells (not recorded which) from PBMCs. These TCRs come from a human donor in good health, serving as a control. Both conserved end residues are part of each CDR3. The D gene is left open where the match is weak. Clone size appears in some rows only: once, few, many, or a class for an expanded clone.

CSARLGYEQYF	TGCAGTGCTAGATTGGGCTACGAGCAGTACTTC	many	.	TRBV20-1	TRBJ2-7
CASSRQTYNEQFF	TGCGCCAGCAGCAGACAGACCTACAATGAGCAGTTCTTC	.	.	TRBV25-1	TRBJ2-1
CASGLDRYQETQYF	TGTGCTAGTGGTTTGGACAGGTACCAAGAGACCCAGTACTTC	.	.	TRBV12-5	TRBJ2-5
CASSIGQGTTGELFF	TGTGCCAGTAGCATCGGACAGGGGACCACCGGGGAGCTGTTTTTT	once	TRBD1	TRBV19	TRBJ2-2
CASSSWGRGGYTF	TGTGCCAGCAGTTCATGGGGCAGAGGAGGCTACACCTTC	few	.	TRBV12-3/TRBV12-4	TRBJ1-2
CSVRTQYEQYGYTF	TGCAGTGTCCGGACTCAATACGAGCAGTATGGCTACACCTTC	.	.	TRBV20-1	TRBJ1-2
CASSLTRTEETQYYF	TGTGCCAGCAGCTTAACCAGGACAGAAGAAACCCAGTACTACTTC	.	.	TRBV7-6	TRBJ2-7
CASSLGGNHGYTFYF	TGTGCCAGCAGCCTCGGCGGAAACCATGGCTACACCTTCTACTTC	.	.	TRBV12-3/TRBV12-4	TRBJ2-5
CSARTGRGAEDTQYF	TGCAGTGCTAGAACGGGGAGGGGGGCGGAAGATACGCAGTATTTT	.	.	TRBV20-1	TRBJ2-3
CASSLAGTGQYFGYTF	TGTGCCAGCAGCTTAGCGGGCACGGGACAATACTTTGGCTACACCTTC	.	.	TRBV7-8	TRBJ1-2
CASSPRTGLGYNEQFF	TGTGCCAGCAGCCCAAGGACAGGGCTTGGCTACAATGAGCAGTTCTTC	.	TRBD1	TRBV11-2	TRBJ2-1
CASSRGQGHNSPLYF	TGTGCCAGCAGTAGAGGACAGGGGCATAATTCACCCCTCTACTTC	.	TRBD1	TRBV7-2	TRBJ2-5
CASFGTEHGYTF	TGTGCCTCCTTTGGGACAGAGCATGGCTACACCTTC	.	TRBD1	TRBV2	TRBJ1-2
CASSFAGYSRHHF	TGTGCCAGCAGCTTCGCCGGTTATTCACGGCACCACTTC	.	.	TRBV7-9	TRBJ2-7
CASRPLRDSEELF	TGTGCCAGCAGGCCACTACGCGACTCCGAGGAGTTGTTT	.	.	TRBV7-2	TRBJ2-7
CASSTAEAGYSNTGELFF	TGTGCCAGTAGTACCGCGGAAGCGGGGTACTCGAACACCGGGGAGCTGTTTTTT	.	TRBD2	TRBV19	TRBJ2-2
CASSVSWVHTF	TGTGCCAGCAGCGTCAGTTGGGTCCACACCTTC	.	.	TRBV12-3/TRBV12-4	TRBJ1-2
CASSNGGAREQYF	TGCGCCAGCAGCAACGGAGGCGCCCGCGAGCAGTACTTC	.	.	TRBV9	TRBJ2-7
CSVGQGAREQYF	TGCAGCGTTGGACAGGGGGCCCGGGAGCAGTACTTC	.	TRBD1	TRBV29-1	TRBJ2-7
CASSWGDDCGYTF	TGCGCCAGCAGTTGGGGCGACGACTGTGGCTACACCTTC	.	.	TRBV25-1	TRBJ1-2
CASSLDLKGYTF	TGCGCCAGCAGTCTGGACCTAAAGGGCTACACCTTC	.	.	TRBV10-2	TRBJ1-2
CASSTDPRSREQFF	TGTGCCAGCAGCACGGACCCAAGGAGCCGTGAGCAGTTCTTC	.	.	TRBV7-2	TRBJ2-1
CASSHDAASGGRFTDTQYF	TGCGCCAGCAGCCACGACGCGGCTAGCGGGGGGCGCTTCACAGATACGCAGTATTTT	.	TRBD2	TRBV7-6	TRBJ2-3
CASSLDRSNEQFF	TGTGCCAGCAGCTTGGATAGATCCAATGAGCAGTTCTTC	.	.	TRBV5-1	TRBJ2-1
CASSIAGGVTQYLFF	TGTGCCAGCAGTATTGCCGGTGGAGTCACCCAGTATTTGTTTTTT	.	.	TRBV7-3	TRBJ2-2
CASSFRTGNYGYTF	TGTGCCAGCAGCTTTCGAACGGGTAACTATGGCTACACCTTC	.	.	TRBV7-9	TRBJ1-2
CATRLTSSETQYF	TGTGCCACCAGATTAACTAGTAGCGAGACCCAGTACTTC	.	.	TRBV24-1	TRBJ2-5
CASSSGPNQPQHF	TGTGCCAGCAGTTCAGGGCCCAATCAGCCCCAGCATTTT	.	.	TRBV2	TRBJ1-5
CASSFRDRGPKNIQYF	TGTGCCAGCAGCTTCCGGGACAGGGGACCCAAAAACATTCAGTACTTC	few	TRBD1	TRBV11-2	TRBJ2-4
CASSLIMGGSLNTGELFF	TGTGCCAGCAGCCTCATAATGGGGGGGAGCCTAAACACCGGGGAGCTGTTTTTT	.	TRBD2	TRBV7-2	TRBJ2-2
CASSLTVDSGNTIQYF	TGTGCCAGCAGCTTAACGGTGGATTCTGGAAACACCATACAGTACTTC	.	.	TRBV7-2	TRBJ2-7
CSASRGGAHTGELFF	TGCAGTGCTAGTCGCGGGGGGGCCCACACCGGGGAGCTGTTTTTT	many	TRBD2	TRBV20-1	TRBJ2-2
CASKGGARTDTQYF	TGTGCCAGCAAGGGGGGGGCGCGGACAGATACGCAGTATTTT	few	.	TRBV12-3/TRBV12-4	TRBJ2-3
CASSEALLQGADGYTF	TGTGCCAGCAGTGAAGCCCTACTACAGGGGGCAGATGGCTACACCTTC	many	TRBD1	TRBV6-1	TRBJ1-2
CASRSETLHGYTF	TGTGCCAGCAGAAGCGAGACTCTTCATGGCTACACCTTC	.	.	TRBV6-5	TRBJ1-2
CASSSLRQAIWAFF	TGTGCCAGCAGTTCATTACGACAGGCAATATGGGCTTTCTTT	many	.	TRBV6-2/TRBV6-3	TRBJ1-1